The entry below describes one T cell receptor beta chain. Treatment specified: oral pan-JAK inhibitor, 5-10 mg twice daily. This specimen comes from a study of CD8+ T cells in alopecia areata. The authors extracted RNA and reverse transcribed it into cDNA as the sequencing template. The table came from immunoSEQ multiplex PCR; TCRdb's copy has only in-frame clones and leaves some out. The sample yields some 110,000 clones, 58% seen once. The input for sequencing was CD8+ T cells sorted from blood, taken at week 4, from a patient treated with tofacitinib. The clonotype was recovered from a human donor with alopecia areata.

The DNA for the CDR3 is TGTGCCAGCAGCGTAGCCCCCTCGACAGGCACGGACTATGGCTACACCTTC. Translating gives CASSVAPSTGTDYGYTF. V and J are TRBV9 and TRBJ1-2; D perhaps matches TRBD1 (6 bases). Germline CDR1 and CDR2: SGDLS and YYNGEE. The V end lost 0 bases, the J end lost 3 bases, and 18 bases lay between the germline ends. The CDR3 extends over 17 amino acids.